This T cell receptor beta chain is from a study of shared clonotypes between healthy human individuals (dated by TCRdb to about 2020). About the investigation overall: The cohort comprised a couple of women and a few men aged 18 to 49 years. For each donor, three plates each were used for CD4 naive and CD4 memory, two plates were used for CD8 naive, and one plate was used for CD8 memory. Leukapheresis yielded between about 0.8 and 9.5 billion PBMCs per donor. To estimate repertoire size and how much clonotype sharing occurs between individuals, the study deeply sequenced the blood TCR repertoires of a handful of healthy adults. To increase sequencing depth and limit assay-specific biases, TCR repertoire library preparation and sequencing were carried out by different laboratories using diverse techniques. Broader findings and caveats from the paper: The small number of donors limited the genetic and exposure-history diversity represented. Estimated clonotype richness was generally larger for naive than for memory subsets. Only blood was sampled, and tissue TCR repertoires likely differ from those in blood. Pairwise subsampling led to the expectation that sequencing depth would affect the degree of clonotype sharing among donors. Compared with non-shared clonotypes, clonotypes shared by all four sorted-subset donors had higher generation probabilities. Across a few donors, approximately 5% of naive CD4, 3.5% of naive CD8, roughly 2.2% of memory CD4, and about 0.44% of memory CD8 clonotypes were shared. Incomplete sequencing was indicated by rarefaction of sorted-subset datasets, despite the large sequencing depth.

Using the deep immunoSEQ assay, multiplex PCR amplified TCR CDR3 regions from genomic DNA. Genomic DNA extracted from each cell subset was distributed evenly over all wells of several immunoSEQ 96-well plates, and each plate served as one replicate. Each replicate PCR for sorted subsets received 150 to 250 ng genomic DNA, equal to roughly 29,000 T cell genomes. Purified libraries were quantified with a Qubit 3.0 fluorometer, sized on a Bioanalyzer 2100, and re-quantified with the KAPA Library Quantification kit. A separate single-read 150-cycle Illumina NextSeq 550 flow cell was used to sequence each immunoSEQ 96-well plate. On the study's bioinformatics: The immunoSEQ output contained only junctional sequences without quality scores, so filtering could not match that applied to full-length reads. Sequences were annotated with PyIR, a Python wrapper for IgBLAST v1.9, using IMGT germline references to assign V/J genes and CDR3. Reads were removed for weak V/J assignments (E-value above 1e-6), missing CDR3, stop codons, out-of-frame junctions, or ambiguous translated residues. A V3J clonotype was defined by an identical inferred V gene, J gene, and CDR3 amino acid sequence. The percentage overlap between two repertoires was calculated by dividing the number of shared unique clonotypes by the size of the smaller repertoire. Richness of each repertoire was evaluated using RTK rarefaction, the Chao1 estimator, and Recon v2.1 estimates of unobserved clonotypes. Generation probabilities were computed with OLGA for all TCRbeta clonotypes obtained by the gDNA method from several donors. In its TCRdb copy, this immuneACCESS table keeps in-frame sequences only and misses some clones. Where compared with another copy, unresolved V genes explain less than half of these, and the others have no known cause. V and J calls and clone size follow that table, whereas D and trimming were derived from the DNA. The sample profile shows about 380,000 clones; roughly 96% of them were found once. Around 0.32% of the sample is in the top ten clones.

Trimming removed 2 bases from V and 9 bases from J, leaving 11 bases between the germline ends. The CDR3 has 13 amino acids, counting the end cysteine and phenylalanine. Just the 39-base CDR3 DNA is kept, in frame starting at base 1. According to the germline V gene, CDR1 reads MDHEN and CDR2 reads SYDVKM. This clone was seen more than once but under ten times. It lacks a known antigen. No clone much larger than this one lies a single base away; base qualities are absent. Healthy HIV-negative adults with no recently reported acute infections or vaccinations were included as donors. Every donor was a Caucasian adult living in Nashville, Tennessee, USA. CD8 memory samples were composed of magnetically selected CD45RO+ cells combined with CCR7-negative CD45RA+ effector memory (TemRA) cells. After blood collection by leukapheresis, PBMCs were isolated using Ficoll-Histopaque density gradient centrifugation and then cryopreserved in the vapor phase of liquid nitrogen. Analytical flow cytometry was used to check the purity and quantity of every magnetically sorted T cell population. Each sorted fraction had its genomic DNA isolated and then quantified by UV absorbance on a Nanodrop 2000c.

Material: memory CD8+ T cells sorted from blood. What this sample's cell subset or site label stands for: CD45RO+ cells pooled with CCR7-negative TemRA cells. This TCR came from a man aged 30 to 39 in good health. The chain is assembled from TRBV28 and TRBJ1-5, with an unclear D gene assignment. The CDR3 amino acid sequence is: CASSLSEDRPQHF. The DNA sequence is given as TGTGCCAGCAGTTTAAGTGAAGATCGGCCCCAGCATTTT. Supplemented by the reference TRBV28 and TRBJ1-5 proteins around the CDR3, the complete variable domain is DVKVTQSSRYLVKRTGEKVFLECVQDMDHENMFWYRQDPGLGLRLIYFSYDVKMKEKGDIPEGYSVSREKKERFSLILESASTNQTSMYLCASSLSEDRPQHFGDGTRLSIL.